This T cell receptor (beta chain) is from a study of blood T cell repertoires in COVID-19. Whole-study context: The cDNA or gDNA used as material had been derived from T cells, B-cell-depleted T cells, or PBMCs.

As originally analysed: Estimation of nucleated cell counts relied on the amplification of reference gene primers. Sequencing used immunoSEQ multiplex PCR; TCRdb keeps in-frame clones, though not all of them. Clone size and V and J calls were adopted from that table, with D and trimming inferred from the DNA. Of under 100,000 clones detected, 81% appear once; the ten largest clones hold 20% to 25%. Germline CDR1 SGHAT, CDR2 FQNNGV. The CDR3 has 15 residues. The V segment lost 3 bases and the J segment 2 bases; nucleotides outside the gene matches: 1. As concerns this clone: Different DNA sequences within this sample yield the same CDR3.

The chain links TRBV11-2 to TRBJ1-2; 12 positions agree with TRBD1. The sequencing input was peripheral blood. This receptor was obtained from a man at least 80 years old with active or convalescent COVID-19. Here the CDR3 DNA reads TGTGCCAGCAGCTTGGGACAGGGGGCAAACTATGGCTACACCTTC. Translating gives CASSLGQGANYGYTF.